The 5 T cell receptor beta chains in this list originate from one sample, sequenced in a study of blood T cells in healthy people across ages. Primed by a sample-barcoded 5' primer and a J-beta primer mix, a second PCR proceeded for about 7 to 12 cycles. TCRdb itself ran the 5' RACE reads through MiXCR, one entry per CDR3 protein. In the table there are about 800,000 distinct CDR3 sequences, 55% to 75% of which are singletons. Sequencing used blood. Receptor source: a man aged 25 to 40 in good health.

This clonotype was observed a handful of times. The rearrangement joins TRBV20-1 to TRBJ2-1; tentative D call: TRBD2 (6 bases). CDR1 is DFQATT, CDR2 SNEGSKA, per germline (reference sequence). The CDR3 runs 15 residues. V gave up 1 base and J gave up 4 bases, with 14 bases separating them. The CDR3 nucleotides read TGCAGTGCTAGAGTCGCGGGATATACGTACAATGAGCAGTTCTTC. Encoded protein: CSARVAGYTYNEQFF.

The sample holds a few counts of this clonotype. The V gene is TRBV14, the J gene TRBJ1-2, with D hard to call. CDR3 length equals 12 residues. V lost 3 bases and J 5 bases, leaving 7 bases between the germline ends. In germline, CDR1 is SGHDN, CDR2 FVKESK. The CDR3 here is CASSQSPYGYTF. CDR3 DNA sequence: TGTGCCAGCAGCCAGTCTCCTTATGGCTACACCTTC. The full variable domain, in which reference TRBV14 and TRBJ1-2 provide the parts outside the CDR3, is EAGVTQFPSHSVIEKGQTVTLRCDPISGHDNLYWYRRVMGKEIKFLLHFVKESKQDESGMPNNRFLAERTGGTYSTLKVQPAELEDSGVYFCASSQSPYGYTFGSGTRLTVV.

The V call is TRBV15, the J call TRBJ2-1; D not resolved. The CDR3 has 14 amino acids. V lost 4 bases and J 10 bases, leaving 17 bases between the germline ends. Per germline, CDR1 LNHNV and CDR2 YYDKDF (reference sequence). The CDR3 protein is CATSNELRAGEQFF. CDR3 bases: TGTGCCACCAGCAATGAGCTACGCGCCGGAGAGCAGTTCTTC.

The chain uses TRBV14 and TRBJ2-3; unclear D gene. V was pared by 4 bases and J by 2 bases, with 19 bases between. CDR3 size: 17 residues. Per the germline V gene, CDR1 is SGHDN and CDR2 is FVKESK. The CDR3 DNA reads TGTGCCAGCAGCCTAGCAGTGGGCAGTCTTTCCACAGATACGCAGTATTTT. It codes for CASSLAVGSLSTDTQYF.

This rearrangement joins TRBV4-1 to TRBJ1-2, with a possible D match to TRBD1 (6 bases). Germline CDR1 is MGHRA and CDR2 is YSYEKL. The CDR3 spans 17 residues. Trimming took 4 bases from V and 4 from J, leaving 22 bases between them. CDR3 amino acids: CASSPDSSGAVGYGYTF. For the CDR3, the DNA is TGCGCCAGCAGCCCAGACTCGTCGGGGGCGGTCGGCTATGGCTACACCTTC.